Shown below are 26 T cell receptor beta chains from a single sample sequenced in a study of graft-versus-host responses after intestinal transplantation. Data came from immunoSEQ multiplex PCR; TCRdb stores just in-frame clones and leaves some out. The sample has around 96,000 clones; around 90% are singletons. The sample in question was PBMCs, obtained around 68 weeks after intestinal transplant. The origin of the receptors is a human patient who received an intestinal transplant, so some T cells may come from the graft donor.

CDR3 loop: CASTKDEHNYGYTF. CDR3 bases: TGTGCCAGTACCAAGGACGAACATAACTATGGCTACACCTTC. V usage is TRBV19 and J usage is TRBJ1-2, with D uncertain. Germline lookup yields CDR1 LNHDA and CDR2 SQIVND (reference sequence). V gave up 7 bases and J gave up 1 base, with 13 bases separating them. This CDR3 has 14 residues. Full variable domain (outside the CDR3, taken from reference TRBV19 and TRBJ1-2): DGGITQSPKYLFRKEGQNVTLSCEQNLNHDAMYWYRQDPGQGLRLIYYSQIVNDFQKGDIAEGYSVSREKKESFPLTVTSAQKNPTAFYLCASTKDEHNYGYTFGSGTRLTVV.

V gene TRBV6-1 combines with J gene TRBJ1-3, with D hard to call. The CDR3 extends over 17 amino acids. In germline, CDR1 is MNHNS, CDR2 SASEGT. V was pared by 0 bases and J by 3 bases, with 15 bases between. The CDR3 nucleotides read TGTGCCAGCAGTGAAGCAACCCTCCGGGGAGGTGGAAACACCATATATTTT. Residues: CASSEATLRGGGNTIYF.

CDR3 protein: CASSALAGARQETQYF. CDR3 bases: TGCGCCAGCAGCGCCCTAGCGGGGGCCCGCCAAGAGACCCAGTACTTC. V and J are TRBV5-1 and TRBJ2-5, with 10 nucleotides matching TRBD2. After removal of 4 bases from V and 1 base from J, the junction contained 7 bases not matched to a gene. Germline V gene data show CDR1 as SGHRS and CDR2 as YFSETQ. The CDR3 has 16 residues.

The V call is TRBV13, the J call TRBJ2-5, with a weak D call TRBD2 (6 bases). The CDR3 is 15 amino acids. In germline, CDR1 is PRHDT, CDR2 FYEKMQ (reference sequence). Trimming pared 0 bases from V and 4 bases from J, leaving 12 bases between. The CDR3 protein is CASSLGAGFGETQYF. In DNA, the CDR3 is TGTGCCAGCAGCTTAGGGGCGGGGTTTGGAGAGACCCAGTACTTC.

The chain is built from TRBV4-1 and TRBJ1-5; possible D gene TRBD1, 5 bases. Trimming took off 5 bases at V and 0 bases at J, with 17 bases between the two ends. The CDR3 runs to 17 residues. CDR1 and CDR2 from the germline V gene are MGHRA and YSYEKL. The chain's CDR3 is CASSSYTGGNSNQPQHF. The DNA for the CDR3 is TGCGCCAGCAGCTCCTACACCGGGGGAAATAGCAATCAGCCCCAGCATTTT.

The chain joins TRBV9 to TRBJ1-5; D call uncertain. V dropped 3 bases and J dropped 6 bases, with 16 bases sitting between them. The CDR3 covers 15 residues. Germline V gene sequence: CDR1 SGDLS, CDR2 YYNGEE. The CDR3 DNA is TGTGCCAGCAGCGCCCGGTCGGTCGAAGGTCAGCCCCAGCATTTT. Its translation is CASSARSVEGQPQHF.

CDR3 sequence (DNA): TGTGCCAGCAGTTTATCGCCCCCATTGAATGGCTACACCTTC. Translating it yields CASSLSPPLNGYTF. The gene calls are TRBV27 and TRBJ1-2; D ambiguous. This CDR3 spans 14 amino acids. Deletions cut 0 bases from V and 6 bases from J, with 11 bases between. Germline lookup yields CDR1 MNHEY and CDR2 SMNVEV (reference sequence).

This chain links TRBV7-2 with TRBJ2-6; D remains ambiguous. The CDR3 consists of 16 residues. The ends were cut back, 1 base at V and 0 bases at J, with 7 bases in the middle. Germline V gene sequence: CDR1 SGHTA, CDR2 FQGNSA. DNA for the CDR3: TGTGCCAGCAGCTTAGGCGCGAGCTCTGGGGCCAACGTCCTGACTTTC. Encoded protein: CASSLGASSGANVLTF.

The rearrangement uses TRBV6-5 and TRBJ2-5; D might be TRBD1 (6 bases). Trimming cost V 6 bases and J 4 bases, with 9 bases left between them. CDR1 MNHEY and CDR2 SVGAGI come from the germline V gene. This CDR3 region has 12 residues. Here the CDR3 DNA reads TGTGCCAGCAGCAACAGGGCAGAGACCCAGTACTTC. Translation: CASSNRAETQYF.

As DNA, the CDR3 is TGTGCTAGTGCCCACCTCTTGGGGGGACATTTGCCGGGAGTTCAGTACTTC. It translates to CASAHLLGGHLPGVQYF. The chain employs TRBV12-5 and TRBJ2-4; possibly TRBD1 or TRBD2 for D (6 bases each). The CDR3 totals 17 residues. Trimming removed 7 bases from V and 11 bases from J, with 30 bases in between. Germline V CDR1 and CDR2: LGHNT, FRNRAP. Full variable domain (remainder filled in from reference TRBV12-5 and TRBJ2-4): DARVTQTPRHKVTEMGQEVTMRCQPILGHNTVFWYRQTMMQGLELLAYFRNRAPLDDSGMPKDRFSAEMPDATLATLKIQPSEPRDSAVYFCASAHLLGGHLPGVQYFGAGTRLSVL.

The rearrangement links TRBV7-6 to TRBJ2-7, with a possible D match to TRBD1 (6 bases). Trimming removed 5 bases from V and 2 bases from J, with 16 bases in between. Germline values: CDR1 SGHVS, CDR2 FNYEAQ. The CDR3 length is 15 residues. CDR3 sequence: CASSPGTPQTYEQYF. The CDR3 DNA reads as TGTGCCAGCAGCCCCGGGACACCTCAGACCTACGAGCAGTACTTC.

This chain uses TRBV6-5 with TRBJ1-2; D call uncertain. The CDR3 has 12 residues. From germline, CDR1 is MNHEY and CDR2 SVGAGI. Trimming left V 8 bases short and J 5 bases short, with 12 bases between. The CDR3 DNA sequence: TGTGCCAGCCTCCGACTCCAGTATGGCTACACCTTC. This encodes CASLRLQYGYTF.

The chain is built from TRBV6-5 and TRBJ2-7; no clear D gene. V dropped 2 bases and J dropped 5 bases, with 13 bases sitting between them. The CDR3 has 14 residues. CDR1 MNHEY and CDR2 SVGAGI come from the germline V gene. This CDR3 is CASSYRQVPHEQYF. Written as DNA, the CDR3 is TGTGCCAGCAGTTACCGGCAGGTTCCCCACGAGCAGTACTTC.

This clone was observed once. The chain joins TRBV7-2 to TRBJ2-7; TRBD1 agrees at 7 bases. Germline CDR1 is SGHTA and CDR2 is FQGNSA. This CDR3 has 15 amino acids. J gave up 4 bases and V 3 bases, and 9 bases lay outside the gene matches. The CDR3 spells CASSFGQEALYEQYF. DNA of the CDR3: TGTGCCAGCAGCTTTGGACAGGAGGCCCTATACGAGCAGTACTTC.

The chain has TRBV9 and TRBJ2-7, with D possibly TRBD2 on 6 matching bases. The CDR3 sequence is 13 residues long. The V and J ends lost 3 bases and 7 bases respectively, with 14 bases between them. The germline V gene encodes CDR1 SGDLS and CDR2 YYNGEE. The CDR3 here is CASSARWAGEQYF. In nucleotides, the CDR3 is TGTGCCAGCAGCGCGCGCTGGGCGGGGGAGCAGTACTTC.

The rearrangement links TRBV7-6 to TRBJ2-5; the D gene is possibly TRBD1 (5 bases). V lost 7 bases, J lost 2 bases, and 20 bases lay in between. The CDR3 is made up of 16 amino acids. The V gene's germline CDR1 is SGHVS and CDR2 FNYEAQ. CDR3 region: CASTPTAARTQETQYF. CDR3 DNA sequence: TGTGCCAGCACCCCAACGGCGGCCCGGACACAAGAGACCCAGTACTTC.

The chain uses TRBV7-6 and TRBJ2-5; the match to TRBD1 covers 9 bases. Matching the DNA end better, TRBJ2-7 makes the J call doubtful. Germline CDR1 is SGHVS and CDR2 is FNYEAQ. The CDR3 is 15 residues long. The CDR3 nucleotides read TGTGCCAGCAGCTTAGCTACAGGGGGCGGGTACGAGCAGTACTTC. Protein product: CASSLATGGGYEQYF.

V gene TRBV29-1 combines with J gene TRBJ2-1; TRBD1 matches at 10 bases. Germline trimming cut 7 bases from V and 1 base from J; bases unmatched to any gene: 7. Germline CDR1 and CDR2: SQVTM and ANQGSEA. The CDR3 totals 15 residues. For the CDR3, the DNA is TGCAGCGCTGCGGGGACAGGGGAGTCCTACAATGAGCAGTTCTTC. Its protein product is CSAAGTGESYNEQFF.

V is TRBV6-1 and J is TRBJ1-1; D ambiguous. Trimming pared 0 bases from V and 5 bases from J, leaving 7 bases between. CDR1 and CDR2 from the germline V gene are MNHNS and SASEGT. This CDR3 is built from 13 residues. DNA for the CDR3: TGTGCCAGCAGTGAAGCGGAGAAAACTGAAGCTTTCTTT. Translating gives CASSEAEKTEAFF.

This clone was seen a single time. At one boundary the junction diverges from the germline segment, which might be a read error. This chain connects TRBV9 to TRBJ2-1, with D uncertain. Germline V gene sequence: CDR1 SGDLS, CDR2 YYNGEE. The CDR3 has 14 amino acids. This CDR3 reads CASSVEGSHNEQFF. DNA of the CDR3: TGTGCCAGCAGCGTAGAGGGCTCCCACAATGAGCAGTTCTTC.

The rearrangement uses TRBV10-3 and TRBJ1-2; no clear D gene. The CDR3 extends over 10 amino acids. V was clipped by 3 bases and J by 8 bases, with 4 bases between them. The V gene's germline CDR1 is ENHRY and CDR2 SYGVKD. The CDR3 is CAISDQGYTF. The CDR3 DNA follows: TGTGCCATCAGTGATCAGGGCTACACCTTC.

Here the CDR3 DNA reads TGCGCCAGCAGCTTGGGCGGGGCCTCCGAGCAGTACTTC. Its translation is CASSLGGASEQYF. The V gene is TRBV5-1, the J gene TRBJ2-7; D might be TRBD2 (6 bases). Germline CDR1 and CDR2: SGHRS and YFSETQ. The ends were cut back, 0 bases at V and 6 bases at J, with 10 bases in the middle. CDR3 length equals 13 residues.

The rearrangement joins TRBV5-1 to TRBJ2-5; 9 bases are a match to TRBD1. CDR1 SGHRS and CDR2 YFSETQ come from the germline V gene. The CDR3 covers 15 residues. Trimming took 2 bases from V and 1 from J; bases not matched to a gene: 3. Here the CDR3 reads CASSFGDRAQETQYF. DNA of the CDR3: TGCGCCAGCAGCTTCGGGGACAGGGCCCAAGAGACCCAGTACTTC.

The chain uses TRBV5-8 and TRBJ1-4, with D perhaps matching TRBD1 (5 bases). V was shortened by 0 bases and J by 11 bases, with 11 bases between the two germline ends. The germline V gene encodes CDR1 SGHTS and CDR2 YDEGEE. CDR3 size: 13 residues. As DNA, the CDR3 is TGTGCCAGCAGCTTGGGGGCAGGGTTGAAACTGTTTTTT. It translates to CASSLGAGLKLFF.

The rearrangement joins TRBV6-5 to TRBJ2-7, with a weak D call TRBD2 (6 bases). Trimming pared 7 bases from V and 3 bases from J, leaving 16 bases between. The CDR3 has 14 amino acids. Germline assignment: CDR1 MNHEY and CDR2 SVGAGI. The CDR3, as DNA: TGTGCCAGCACCAAGCGGGTGCCCCGCTACGAGCAGTACTTC. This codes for CASTKRVPRYEQYF.

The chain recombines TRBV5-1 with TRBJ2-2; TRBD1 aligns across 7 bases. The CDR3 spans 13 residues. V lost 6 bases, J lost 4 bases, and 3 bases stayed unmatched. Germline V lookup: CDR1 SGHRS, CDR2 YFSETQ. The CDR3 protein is CASKNRGTGELFF. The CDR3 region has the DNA TGCGCCAGCAAAAACAGGGGCACCGGGGAGCTGTTTTTT.